This T cell receptor beta chain stems from a study of cytomegalovirus exposure and HLA in healthy donors. At the level of the study: As released early, the data held 65 million to 90 million unique TCRs from HLA-typed donors.

This CDR3 has 15 amino acids. In the PCR, 60 Vbeta and 13 Jbeta primers were used. The method was immunoSEQ multiplex PCR; TCRdb's version includes in-frame clones alone and lacks a portion of them. The table has about 210,000 clones, approximately 77% seen once. Study results and caveats: Sequencing depth across donors, presence/absence analyses assumed, was roughly uniform. In an earlier analysis, most TCR beta V segments were productive about 87% or about 30% of the time.

Of note for this clone: As yet, its antigen is unknown.

The TCR sequence derives from a man aged 35-49 years in good health and CMV-seropositive. The sequenced material came from PBMCs. The chain uses TRBV12-1 and TRBJ2-7; the D call in the table, TRBD1, was not verified against the DNA. TRBV12-1 represents a pseudogene. The CDR3 reads CASSPWTVSSYEQYF. CDR3 bases: TGTGCCAGCAGCCCATGGACAGTAAGCTCCTACGAGCAGTACTTC.